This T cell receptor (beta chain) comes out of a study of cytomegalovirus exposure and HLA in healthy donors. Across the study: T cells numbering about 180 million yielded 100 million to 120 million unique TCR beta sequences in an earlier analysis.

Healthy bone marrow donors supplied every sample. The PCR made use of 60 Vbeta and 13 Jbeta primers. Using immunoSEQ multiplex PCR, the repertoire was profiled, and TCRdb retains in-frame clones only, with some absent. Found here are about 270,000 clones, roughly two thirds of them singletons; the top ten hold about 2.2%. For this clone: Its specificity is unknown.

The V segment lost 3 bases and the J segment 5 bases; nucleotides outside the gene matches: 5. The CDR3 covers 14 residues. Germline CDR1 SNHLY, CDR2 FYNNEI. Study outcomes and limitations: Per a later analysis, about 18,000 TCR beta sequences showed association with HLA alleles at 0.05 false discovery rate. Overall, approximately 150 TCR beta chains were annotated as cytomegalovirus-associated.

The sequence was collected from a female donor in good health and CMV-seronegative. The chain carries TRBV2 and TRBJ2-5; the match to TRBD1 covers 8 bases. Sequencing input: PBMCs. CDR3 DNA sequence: TGTGCCAGCAGTGATCGGACAGGGTGGGAGACCCAGTACTTC. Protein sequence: CASSDRTGWETQYF.